These T cell receptor beta chains were read from a single sample in a study of T cell responses to AZD1222 COVID-19 vaccine. Method: immunoSEQ multiplex PCR; TCRdb's copy keeps in-frame clones and lacks some. The sample includes tens of thousands of clones, over 75% seen only once; the top ten take approximately 5%. The material was peripheral blood, obtained on day 0 of MenACWY control vaccination. These receptors came from an adult in good health. The CDR3 runs from the conserved cysteine through the conserved F or W. D genes are given only for firm matches. Only some rows state a clone size, as once, few, many or a class for expanded clones.

>TRBV10-3|-|-|TRBJ1-3
TGTGCCATCAGCGGGGGGTTCGCTGGAAACACCATATATTTT
CAISGGFAGNTIYF
>TRBV30|TRBD2|once|TRBJ2-1
TGTGCCTGGACGGGTTCCGGGACTAGCGGGAACTACAATGAGCAGTTCTTC
CAWTGSGTSGNYNEQFF
>TRBV4-1|-|-|TRBJ2-5
TGCGCCAGCAGCCAAGTGAATATGGGTTTCCAAGAGACCCAGTACTTC
CASSQVNMGFQETQYF
>TRBV28|-|-|TRBJ1-2
TGTGCCAGCAGTTTAAGAGGCGGCTACACCTTC
CASSLRGGYTF
>TRBV28|-|-|TRBJ1-1
TGTGCCAGCAGTCTGACGGAAATATCAAACACTGAAGCTTTCTTT
CASSLTEISNTEAFF
>TRBV5-1|-|once|TRBJ2-1
TGCGCCAGCAGCTTGGCTGCCGGAGCTTACAATGAGCAGTTCTTC
CASSLAAGAYNEQFF
>TRBV10-3|-|-|TRBJ2-1
TGTGCCATCAGTGAGTCTAATCATGAGCAGTTCTTC
CAISESNHEQFF
>TRBV12-3/TRBV12-4|-|-|TRBJ1-1
TGTGCCAGCACCAAGGGGGGCTGGGAAGCTTTCTTT
CASTKGGWEAFF
>TRBV5-4|-|-|TRBJ2-5
TGTGCCAGCAGCTCCCAAGAGACCCAGTACTTC
CASSSQETQYF
>TRBV30|-|-|TRBJ2-7
TGTGCCTCTCAGTTTACCCTTCGCTACGAGCAGTACTTC
CASQFTLRYEQYF
>TRBV9|TRBD1|-|TRBJ2-5
TGTGCCAGCAGCGGAATGGGACAGAACGGGGAGACCCAGTACTTC
CASSGMGQNGETQYF
>TRBV24-1|-|-|TRBJ2-1
TGTGCCACCAGTGATTTAGGCAATGAGCAGTTCTTC
CATSDLGNEQFF
>TRBV28|TRBD2|-|TRBJ2-7
TGTGCCAGCAGTAGACATAGCGGGATGCCCTACGAGCAGTACTTC
CASSRHSGMPYEQYF
>TRBV4-1|-|-|TRBJ2-3
TGCGCCAGCAGCCATCGACAGCGGACCACAGATACGCAGTATTTT
CASSHRQRTTDTQYF
>TRBV25-1|-|-|TRBJ1-2
TGTGCCAGCAGTGGACCGTTCGCCTACACCTTC
CASSGPFAYTF
>TRBV7-9|-|-|TRBJ1-3
TGTGCCAGCAGCTTAGGACGCTTCGGCTCTGGAAACACCATATATTTT
CASSLGRFGSGNTIYF
>TRBV4-2|-|-|TRBJ2-2
TGTGCCAGCAGCCAAGACTTAAGCGGGGAGCTGTTTTTT
CASSQDLSGELFF
>TRBV19|-|-|TRBJ2-2
TGTGCCAGTAGTATAGTAGGGGGGCAAGCCGGGGAGCTGTTTTTT
CASSIVGGQAGELFF